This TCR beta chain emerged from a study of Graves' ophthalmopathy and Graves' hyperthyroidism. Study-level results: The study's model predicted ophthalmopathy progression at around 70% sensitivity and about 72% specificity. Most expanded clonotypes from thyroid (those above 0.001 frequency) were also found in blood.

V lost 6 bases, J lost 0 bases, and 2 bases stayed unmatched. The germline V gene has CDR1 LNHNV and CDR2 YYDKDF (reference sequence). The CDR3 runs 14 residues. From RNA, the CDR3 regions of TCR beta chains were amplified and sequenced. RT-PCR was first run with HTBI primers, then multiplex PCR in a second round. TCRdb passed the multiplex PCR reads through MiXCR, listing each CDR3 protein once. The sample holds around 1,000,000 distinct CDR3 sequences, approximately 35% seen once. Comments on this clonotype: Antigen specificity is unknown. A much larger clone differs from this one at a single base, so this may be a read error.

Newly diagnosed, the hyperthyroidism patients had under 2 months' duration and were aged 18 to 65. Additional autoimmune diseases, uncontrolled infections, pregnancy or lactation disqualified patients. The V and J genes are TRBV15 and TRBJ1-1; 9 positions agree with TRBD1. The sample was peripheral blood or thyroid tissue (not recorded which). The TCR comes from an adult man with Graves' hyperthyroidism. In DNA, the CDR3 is TGTGCCACCAGACAGGGGGCGATGAACACTGAAGCTTTCTTT. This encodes CATRQGAMNTEAFF.